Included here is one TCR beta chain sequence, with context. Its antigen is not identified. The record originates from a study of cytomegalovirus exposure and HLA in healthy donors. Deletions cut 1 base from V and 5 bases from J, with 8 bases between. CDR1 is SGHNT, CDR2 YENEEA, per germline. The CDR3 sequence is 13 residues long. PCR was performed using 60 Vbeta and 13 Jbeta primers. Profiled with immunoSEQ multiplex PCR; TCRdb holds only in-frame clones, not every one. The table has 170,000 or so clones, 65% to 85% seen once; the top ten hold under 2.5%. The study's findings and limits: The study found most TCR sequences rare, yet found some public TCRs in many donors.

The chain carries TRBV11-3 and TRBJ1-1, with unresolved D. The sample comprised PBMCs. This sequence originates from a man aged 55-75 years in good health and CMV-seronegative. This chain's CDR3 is CASSLVTGTEAFF. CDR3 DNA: TGTGCCAGCAGCTTAGTAACGGGAACTGAAGCTTTCTTT.